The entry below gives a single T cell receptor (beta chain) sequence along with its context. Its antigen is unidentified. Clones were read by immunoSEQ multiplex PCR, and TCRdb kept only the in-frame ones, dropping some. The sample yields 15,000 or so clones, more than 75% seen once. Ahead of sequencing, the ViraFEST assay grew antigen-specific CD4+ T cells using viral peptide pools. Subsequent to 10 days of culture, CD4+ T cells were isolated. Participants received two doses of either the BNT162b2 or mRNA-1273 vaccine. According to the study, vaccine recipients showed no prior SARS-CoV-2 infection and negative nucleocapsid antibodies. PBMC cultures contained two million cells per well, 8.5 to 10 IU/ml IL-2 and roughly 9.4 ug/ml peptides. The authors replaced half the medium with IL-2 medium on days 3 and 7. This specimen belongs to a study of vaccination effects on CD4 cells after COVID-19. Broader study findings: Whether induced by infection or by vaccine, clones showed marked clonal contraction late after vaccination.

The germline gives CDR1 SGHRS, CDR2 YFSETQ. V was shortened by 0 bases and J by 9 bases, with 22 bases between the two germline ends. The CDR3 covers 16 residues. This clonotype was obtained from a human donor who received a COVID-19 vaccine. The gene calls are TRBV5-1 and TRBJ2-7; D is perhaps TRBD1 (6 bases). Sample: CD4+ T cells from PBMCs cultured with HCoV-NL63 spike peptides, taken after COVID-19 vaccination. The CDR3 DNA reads TGCGCCAGCAGCTTGGAAACAGGGCCCATAGTCAACGTGCAGTACTTC. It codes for CASSLETGPIVNVQYF.